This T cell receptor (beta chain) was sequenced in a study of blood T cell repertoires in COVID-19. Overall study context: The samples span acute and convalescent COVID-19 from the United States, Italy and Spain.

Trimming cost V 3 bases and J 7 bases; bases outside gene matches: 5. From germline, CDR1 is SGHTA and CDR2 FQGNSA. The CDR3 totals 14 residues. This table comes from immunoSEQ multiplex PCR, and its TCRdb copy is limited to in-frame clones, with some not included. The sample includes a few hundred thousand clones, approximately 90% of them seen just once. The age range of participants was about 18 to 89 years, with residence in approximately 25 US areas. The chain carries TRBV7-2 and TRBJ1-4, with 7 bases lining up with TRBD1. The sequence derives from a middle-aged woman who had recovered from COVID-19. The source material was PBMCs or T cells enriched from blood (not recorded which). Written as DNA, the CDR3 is TGTGCCAGCAGCTTCGGGACAGATAGTGAAAAACTGTTTTTT. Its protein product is CASSFGTDSEKLFF.